This TCR beta chain was captured by sequencing in a study of long-term antiretroviral therapy in people with HIV. V was cut by 4 bases and J by 6 bases, with 11 bases left in between. The CDR3 sequence is 13 residues long. Germline CDR1 reads SGHRS; CDR2 reads YFSETQ. Survey-level resolution applied to immunoSEQ assay v3.0. Some clones are missing from TCRdb's copy, which holds only in-frame ones; the method was immunoSEQ multiplex PCR. This table holds roughly 16,000 clones, roughly nine tenths found once. Treatment for every participant with HIV took place in the United States. The material was unsorted PBMCs, obtained 0.3 years after starting antiretroviral therapy. The chain carries TRBV5-1 and TRBJ2-1; D might be TRBD2 (6 bases). The clonotype originates from a man aged 55 to 70 with HIV. CDR3 sequence (DNA): TGCGCCAGCAGCCCCGGGACTCTCAATGAGCAGTTCTTC. Its translation is CASSPGTLNEQFF.